Following are 3 T cell receptor beta chains from one sample sequenced in a study of cytomegalovirus exposure and HLA in healthy donors. Amplification used 60 Vbeta primers and 13 Jbeta primers. Profiled with immunoSEQ multiplex PCR; TCRdb holds only in-frame clones, not every one. Among some 180,000 clones listed, approximately 80% were seen once. The specimen was PBMCs. The origin of the receptors is a man aged 18 to 29 in good health and CMV-seronegative.

The chain combines TRBV28 with TRBJ1-6; perhaps TRBD1 as D (5 bases). The CDR3 covers 20 residues. Germline CDR1 is MDHEN and CDR2 is SYDVKM. With 3 bases removed from V and 3 bases from J, the gap between germline ends came to 24 bases. CDR3: CASSFFRWGRIIGYNSPLHF. In DNA form, the CDR3 reads TGTGCCAGCAGTTTTTTCCGGTGGGGCCGTATTATCGGCTATAATTCACCCCTCCACTTT.

The J gene is TRBJ2-1, the V gene TRBV27; no definite D call. Per the germline V gene, CDR1 is MNHEY and CDR2 is SMNVEV (reference sequence). The V gene lost 3 bases and the J gene lost 0 bases, with 9 bases spanning the gap. This CDR3 spans 15 amino acids. This CDR3 reads CASSFQDTSYNEQFF. The CDR3 bases are TGTGCCAGCAGTTTCCAGGATACCTCCTACAATGAGCAGTTCTTC.

This clone was picked up a small number of times. The chain is built from TRBV6-4 and TRBJ2-7; D not certain. Germline V CDR1 and CDR2: MRHNA, SNTAGT. The CDR3 extends over 14 amino acids. V lost 4 bases and J 2 bases, leaving 12 bases between the germline ends. This chain's CDR3 is CASSVDTGPYEQYF. DNA of the CDR3: TGTGCCAGCAGTGTTGACACCGGTCCCTACGAGCAGTACTTC.